A selection of T cell receptor beta chains follows, all from one sample in a study of blood T cell repertoires in COVID-19. The method was immunoSEQ multiplex PCR; TCRdb's version includes in-frame clones alone and lacks a portion of them. This sample has about 250,000 clones, with about 83% found just once. Sample: peripheral blood. These receptors all come from an elderly woman with COVID-19, enrolled during active disease. Both conserved end residues are part of each CDR3. The order of the fields is CDR3 protein, CDR3 DNA, J gene, D gene, clone size, V gene. The D gene is left open where the match is weak. For some rows the clone size is stated as once, few or many, or as a class when expanded; others skip it.

CASSFAPGNYGYTF,TGTGCCAGCAGCTTTGCTCCAGGGAACTATGGCTACACCTTC,TRBJ1-2,NA,NA,TRBV7-2
CASSRRSLTDTQYF,TGTGCCAGCAGCCGCCGGTCCCTCACAGATACGCAGTATTTT,TRBJ2-3,NA,once,TRBV7-8
CASSPGTANYGYTF,TGTGCCAGTAGTCCCGGGACAGCAAACTATGGCTACACCTTC,TRBJ1-2,TRBD1,NA,TRBV19
CASRFSGTSGGIDTQYF,TGTGCCAGCAGGTTTAGTGGGACTAGCGGGGGGATAGATACGCAGTATTTT,TRBJ2-3,TRBD2,NA,TRBV28
CASWGVDYGYTF,TGTGCCAGTTGGGGGGTCGACTATGGCTACACCTTC,TRBJ1-2,NA,once,TRBV6-5
CASSPPWTGSEKLFF,TGTGCCAGCAGCCCCCCCTGGACAGGGAGTGAAAAACTGTTTTTT,TRBJ1-4,TRBD1,once,TRBV11-2
CASSEGGTGANVLTF,TGCGCCAGCAGTGAGGGGGGGACTGGGGCCAACGTCCTGACTTTC,TRBJ2-6,NA,NA,TRBV5-1
CASSASGGPYNEQFF,TGTGCCAGCAGTGCCAGCGGGGGGCCCTACAATGAGCAGTTCTTC,TRBJ2-1,TRBD2,NA,TRBV6-4
CASSSVGNTIYF,TGTGCCAGCAGCTCCGTTGGAAACACCATATATTTT,TRBJ1-3,NA,NA,TRBV6-2/TRBV6-3
CASSMGQGARTEAFF,TGTGCCAGCAGTATGGGACAGGGGGCGCGCACTGAAGCTTTCTTT,TRBJ1-1,TRBD1,NA,TRBV2
CASSHHLEESETQYF,TGTGCCAGCAGTCACCATTTGGAGGAATCAGAGACCCAGTACTTC,TRBJ2-5,NA,NA,TRBV27
CSVPGTGLNTEAFF,TGCAGCGTTCCAGGGACAGGGCTGAACACTGAAGCTTTCTTT,TRBJ1-1,TRBD1,NA,TRBV29-1
CASSLDPGRGQSRGETQYF,TGTGCCAGCAGCTTAGATCCTGGCAGGGGGCAATCGAGGGGGGAGACCCAGTACTTC,TRBJ2-5,TRBD1,NA,TRBV7-2
CASSSIGTGGDEQYF,TGCGCCAGCAGCTCCATTGGGACGGGGGGTGATGAGCAGTACTTC,TRBJ2-7,TRBD2,few,TRBV5-1
CASSRNTEIQTYEQYF,TGCGCCAGCAGTCGGAATACAGAAATTCAAACCTACGAGCAGTACTTC,TRBJ2-7,NA,NA,TRBV5-1
CASSTLQGKPHQSSYNEQFF,TGTGCCAGCAGCACCCTCCAGGGGAAGCCCCACCAGAGCTCCTACAATGAGCAGTTCTTC,TRBJ2-1,NA,NA,TRBV21-1